This is a list of T cell receptor beta chains from one sample in a study of blood T cell repertoires in COVID-19. Produced via immunoSEQ multiplex PCR; TCRdb's table is partial and in-frame only. The profile shows about 170,000 clones, roughly 86% of them singletons. The specimen was peripheral blood. These receptors came from a man aged 70-80 years with acute or convalescent COVID-19. Both conserved end residues are part of each CDR3. A D gene is named only where the DNA matches it firmly. Not all rows give a size; the values are once, few, many and, for expanded clones, a class.

NA	NA	TRBV5-1	TRBJ2-3	TGCGCCAGCAGTTACGAGGGCTCCACAGATACGCAGTATTTT	CASSYEGSTDTQYF
NA	NA	TRBV27	TRBJ1-1	TGTGCCAGCAGTTTATCAGGGGCCACTGAAGCTTTCTTT	CASSLSGATEAFF
NA	few	TRBV5-1	TRBJ1-2	TGCGCCAGCAAACCCGGGGACTATGGCTACACCTTC	CASKPGDYGYTF
TRBD2	once	TRBV7-7	TRBJ2-1	TGTGCTAGCAGCCCATGGACTAGCGGGAGGTCGGGGAGTGAGCAGTTCTTC	CASSPWTSGRSGSEQFF
NA	NA	TRBV6-5	TRBJ2-7	TGTGCGAGCTACAGGTATACCTACGAGCAGTACTTC	CASYRYTYEQYF
NA	NA	TRBV29-1	TRBJ1-3	TGCAGCGTTGGACAGACCTCTGGAAACACCATATATTTT	CSVGQTSGNTIYF
NA	few	TRBV14	TRBJ1-2	TGTGCCAGCAGCCAGACTCGACGGGATATCTATGGCTACACCTTC	CASSQTRRDIYGYTF
TRBD1	NA	TRBV27	TRBJ2-6	TGTGCCAGCAGTCCTAGGGGGCGCCTTGGGGCCAACGTCCTGACTTTC	CASSPRGRLGANVLTF
NA	NA	TRBV27	TRBJ1-1	TGTGCCAGCAGTTTATTCGGCAGGGGAAGGTATAACACTGAAGCTTTCTTT	CASSLFGRGRYNTEAFF
NA	NA	TRBV10-1	TRBJ2-7	TGCGCCAGCAGCGCCCAGGGATTACGGGAGCAGTACTTC	CASSAQGLREQYF
TRBD2	NA	TRBV25-1	TRBJ2-1	TGTGCCAGCACGGGACTAGCGGGGGGGCCCTACAATGAGCAGTTCTTC	CASTGLAGGPYNEQFF
TRBD1	NA	TRBV28	TRBJ1-2	TGTGCCAGCAGCGGACAGGGGGTTGGCTATGGCTACACCTTC	CASSGQGVGYGYTF
NA	NA	TRBV5-4	TRBJ2-7	TGTGCCAGCAGCTTGGGGGCAGAGGAGCAGTACTTC	CASSLGAEEQYF
NA	NA	TRBV18	TRBJ1-1	TGTGCCAGCTCACCAGGGAGTCGTGAAGCTTTCTTT	CASSPGSREAFF
NA	NA	TRBV27	TRBJ1-2	TGTGCCAGCAGCGTATGGGGCAGCCACTATGGCTACACCTTC	CASSVWGSHYGYTF
TRBD1	once	TRBV5-1	TRBJ2-2	TGCGCCAGCAGCCAGGGGACAGGGGGTTACACCGGGGAGCTGTTTTTT	CASSQGTGGYTGELFF
TRBD2	NA	TRBV4-3	TRBJ2-7	TGCGCCAGCAGCCAGGGACTAGCGGGCAACCCCTACGAGCAGTACTTC	CASSQGLAGNPYEQYF
TRBD1	NA	TRBV7-6	TRBJ2-6	TGTGCCAGCAGCAGGGGGCAGGGTGGTTCGGGGGCCAACGTCCTGACTTTC	CASSRGQGGSGANVLTF
TRBD1	NA	TRBV6-5	TRBJ1-6	TGTGCCAGCAGTCATCCGGGACAGGGGAATTCACCCCTCCACTTT	CASSHPGQGNSPLHF
NA	NA	TRBV5-1	TRBJ1-2	TGCGCCAGCAGCTTGGACAGCAACTCTTACTATGGCTACACCTTC	CASSLDSNSYYGYTF
TRBD1	NA	TRBV18	TRBJ1-4	TGTGCCAGCTCACTGGACAGGAATAGTGAAAAACTGTTTTTT	CASSLDRNSEKLFF
NA	NA	TRBV7-2	TRBJ2-2	TGTGCCAGCAGCTCCGCCGCGACTCTGACCGGGGAGCTGTTTTTT	CASSSAATLTGELFF
NA	NA	TRBV28	TRBJ1-2	TGTGCCAGCAGGGACTCTGCGGGGTATGGCTACACCTTC	CASRDSAGYGYTF
NA	once	TRBV21-1	TRBJ2-2	TGTGCCAGCAGCGCCGGGGGACAGGGGGAAAGAGGAAACACCGGGGAGCTGTTTTTT	CASSAGGQGERGNTGELFF
NA	NA	TRBV7-8	TRBJ1-2	TGTGCCAGCAGCCAGAGGGCGTTGTCCAACTATGGCTACACCTTC	CASSQRALSNYGYTF
NA	NA	TRBV5-4	TRBJ1-4	TGTGCCAGCAAAGGGGTCGGAAATGAAAAACTGTTTTTT	CASKGVGNEKLFF
NA	NA	TRBV2	TRBJ1-5	TGTGCCAGCAGCGGGGGGCCAAATCAGCCCCAGCATTTT	CASSGGPNQPQHF